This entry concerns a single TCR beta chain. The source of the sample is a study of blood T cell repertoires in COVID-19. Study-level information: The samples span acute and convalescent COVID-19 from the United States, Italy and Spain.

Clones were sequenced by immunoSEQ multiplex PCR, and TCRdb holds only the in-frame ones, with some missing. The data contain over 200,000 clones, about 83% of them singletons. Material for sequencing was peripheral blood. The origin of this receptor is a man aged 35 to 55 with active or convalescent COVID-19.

Written as DNA, the CDR3 is TGTGCCAGCAAGGGCAGGGAATCTGTAACTGAAGCTTTCTTT. Its protein product is CASKGRESVTEAFF. The chain uses TRBV6-5 and TRBJ1-1, with a weak D call TRBD1 (5 bases). V was clipped by 7 bases and J by 5 bases, with 17 bases between them. Germline-derived CDR1 and CDR2 are MNHEY and SVGAGI. The CDR3 covers 14 residues.